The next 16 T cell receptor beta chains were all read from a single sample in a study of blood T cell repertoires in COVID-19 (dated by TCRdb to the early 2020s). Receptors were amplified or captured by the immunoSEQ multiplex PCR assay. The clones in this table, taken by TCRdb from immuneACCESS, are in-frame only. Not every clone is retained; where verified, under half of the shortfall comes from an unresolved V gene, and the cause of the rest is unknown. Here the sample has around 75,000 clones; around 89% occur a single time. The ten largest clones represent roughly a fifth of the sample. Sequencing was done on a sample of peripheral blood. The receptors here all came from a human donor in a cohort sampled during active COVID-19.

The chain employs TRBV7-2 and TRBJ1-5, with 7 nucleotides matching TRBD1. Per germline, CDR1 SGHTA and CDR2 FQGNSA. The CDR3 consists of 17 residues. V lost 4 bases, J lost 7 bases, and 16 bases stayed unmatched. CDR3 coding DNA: TGTGCCAGCAGCTCCGCACAGACGACTGACAGGGTCCAGCCCCAGCATTTT. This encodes CASSSAQTTDRVQPQHF. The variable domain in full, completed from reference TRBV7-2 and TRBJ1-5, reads GAGVSQSPSNKVTEKGKDVELRCDPISGHTALYWYRQSLGQGLEFLIYFQGNSAPDKSGLPSDRFSAERTGGSVSTLTIQRTQQEDSAVYLCASSSAQTTDRVQPQHFGDGTRLSIL.

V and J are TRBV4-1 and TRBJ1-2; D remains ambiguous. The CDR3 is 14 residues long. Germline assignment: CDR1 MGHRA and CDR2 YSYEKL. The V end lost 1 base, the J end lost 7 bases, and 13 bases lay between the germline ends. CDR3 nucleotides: TGCGCCAGCAGCCAAGCACAGCGGGTTGGTGGCTACACCTTC. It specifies CASSQAQRVGGYTF.

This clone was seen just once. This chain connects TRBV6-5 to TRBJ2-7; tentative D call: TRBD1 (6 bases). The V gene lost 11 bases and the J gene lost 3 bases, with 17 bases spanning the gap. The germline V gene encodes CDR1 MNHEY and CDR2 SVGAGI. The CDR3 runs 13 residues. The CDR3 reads CARVQGNNYEQYF. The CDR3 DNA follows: TGTGCCCGGGTACAGGGTAACAACTACGAGCAGTACTTC.

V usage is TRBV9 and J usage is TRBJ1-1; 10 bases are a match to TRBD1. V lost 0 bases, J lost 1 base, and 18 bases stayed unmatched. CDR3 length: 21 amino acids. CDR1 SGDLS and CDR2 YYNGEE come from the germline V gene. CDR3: CASSVGPGTGALERTNTEAFF. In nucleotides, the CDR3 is TGTGCCAGCAGCGTAGGTCCCGGGACAGGGGCCCTTGAAAGGACGAACACTGAAGCTTTCTTT.

The CDR3 sequence: CASSLDGQNNQPQHF. CDR3 in DNA: TGCGCCAGCAGCCTGGACGGACAGAACAATCAGCCCCAGCATTTT. The chain combines TRBV5-1 with TRBJ1-5, with D tentatively TRBD1 (6 bases). This CDR3 is 15 amino acids long. The germline V and J ends were trimmed by 4 bases and 3 bases, with 14 bases remaining between them. Germline CDR1 is SGHRS and CDR2 is YFSETQ.

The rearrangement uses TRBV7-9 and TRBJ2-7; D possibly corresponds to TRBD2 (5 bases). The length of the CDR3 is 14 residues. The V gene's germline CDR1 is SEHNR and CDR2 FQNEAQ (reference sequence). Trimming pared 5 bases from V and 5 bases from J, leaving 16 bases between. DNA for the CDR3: TGTGCCAGCAGCCTAGACCTAGCTCGTGACGAGCAGTACTTC. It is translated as CASSLDLARDEQYF.

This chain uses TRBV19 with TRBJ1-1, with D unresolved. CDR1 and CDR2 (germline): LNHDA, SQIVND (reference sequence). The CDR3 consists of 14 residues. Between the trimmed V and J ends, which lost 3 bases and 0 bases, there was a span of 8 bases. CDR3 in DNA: TGTGCCAGTAGTATTTTCGGAGTGAACACTGAAGCTTTCTTT. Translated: CASSIFGVNTEAFF.

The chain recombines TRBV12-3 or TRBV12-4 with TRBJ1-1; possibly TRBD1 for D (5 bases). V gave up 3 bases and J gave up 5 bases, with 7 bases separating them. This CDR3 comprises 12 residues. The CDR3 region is CASSLSGTEAFF. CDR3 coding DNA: TGTGCCAGCAGTTTGTCAGGGACTGAAGCTTTCTTT.

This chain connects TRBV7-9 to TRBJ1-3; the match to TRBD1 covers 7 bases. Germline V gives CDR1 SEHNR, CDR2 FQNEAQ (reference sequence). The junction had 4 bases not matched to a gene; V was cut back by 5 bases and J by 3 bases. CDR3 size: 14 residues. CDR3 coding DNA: TGTGCCAGCAGCACCGGACAGGTTGGAAACACCATATATTTT. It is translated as CASSTGQVGNTIYF.

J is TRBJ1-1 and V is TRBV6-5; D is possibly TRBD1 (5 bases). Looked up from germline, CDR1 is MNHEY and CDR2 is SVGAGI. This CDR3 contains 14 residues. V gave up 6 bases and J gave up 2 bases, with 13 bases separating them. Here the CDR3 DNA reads TGTGCCAGCAGGATACAGGAACTTAACACTGAAGCTTTCTTT. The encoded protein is CASRIQELNTEAFF.

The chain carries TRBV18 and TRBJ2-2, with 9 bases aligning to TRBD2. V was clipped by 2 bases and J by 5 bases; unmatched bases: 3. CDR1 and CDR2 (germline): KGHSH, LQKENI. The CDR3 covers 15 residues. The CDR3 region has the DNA TGTGCCAGCTCACCATCGGCGGGGGGGACCGGGGAGCTGTTTTTT. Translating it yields CASSPSAGGTGELFF.

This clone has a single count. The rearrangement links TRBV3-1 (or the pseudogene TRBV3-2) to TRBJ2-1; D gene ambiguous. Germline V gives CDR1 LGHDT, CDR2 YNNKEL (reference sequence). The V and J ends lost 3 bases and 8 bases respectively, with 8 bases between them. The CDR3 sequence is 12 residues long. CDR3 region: CASSQARYEQFF. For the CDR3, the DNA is TGTGCCAGCAGCCAGGCTAGGTATGAGCAGTTCTTC.

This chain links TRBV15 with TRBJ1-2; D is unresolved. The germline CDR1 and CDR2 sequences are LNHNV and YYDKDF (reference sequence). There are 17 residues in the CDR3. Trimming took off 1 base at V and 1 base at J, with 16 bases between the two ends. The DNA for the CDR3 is TGTGCCACCAGCAGAGGAGGTCGCAGTACCGATAACTATGGCTACACCTTC. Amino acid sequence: CATSRGGRSTDNYGYTF.

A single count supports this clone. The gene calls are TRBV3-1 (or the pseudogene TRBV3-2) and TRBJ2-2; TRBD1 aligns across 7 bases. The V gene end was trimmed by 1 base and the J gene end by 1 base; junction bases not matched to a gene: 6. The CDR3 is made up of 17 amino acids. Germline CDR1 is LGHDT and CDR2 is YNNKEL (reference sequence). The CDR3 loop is CASSQGGRTGNTGELFF. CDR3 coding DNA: TGTGCCAGCAGCCAAGGAGGTCGGACAGGGAACACCGGGGAGCTGTTTTTT.

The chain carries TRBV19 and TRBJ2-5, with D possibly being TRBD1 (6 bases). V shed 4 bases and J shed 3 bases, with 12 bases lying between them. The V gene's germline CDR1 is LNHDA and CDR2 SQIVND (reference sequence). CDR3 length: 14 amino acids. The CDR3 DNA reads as TGTGCCAGTAGTAAAAGACAGGTGGAAGAGACCCAGTACTTC. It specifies CASSKRQVEETQYF.

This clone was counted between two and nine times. CDR3 sequence: CASSCKGRWKTEAFF. The DNA of the CDR3 is TGCGCCAGCAGTTGTAAGGGGCGGTGGAAAACTGAAGCTTTCTTT. This sequence joins TRBV10-1 and TRBJ1-1, with D perhaps TRBD1 (5 bases). Trimming took off 5 bases at V and 5 bases at J, with 18 bases between the two ends. There are 15 residues in the CDR3. Germline values: CDR1 WNHNN, CDR2 SYGVQD (reference sequence).